This T cell receptor (beta chain) was recorded in a study of T cell changes during pregnancy in multiple sclerosis. Profiling relied on immunoSEQ multiplex PCR, and the TCRdb table lists in-frame clones only, not all of them. Among roughly 35,000 clones listed, over 75% were seen once. V lost 5 bases and J lost 4; bases outside the gene matches: 5. The CDR3 length is 15 residues. Germline assignment: CDR1 MNHNS and CDR2 SASEGT. The sample was CD8+ T cells from peripheral blood mononuclear cells, taken before pregnancy. The chain employs TRBV6-1 and TRBJ2-1; TRBD2 agrees at 10 bases. The receptor was isolated from a female donor with multiple sclerosis, enrolled in a pregnancy study. CDR3 protein: CASSTLAGAYNEQFF. In DNA, the CDR3 is TGTGCCAGCAGTACGCTAGCGGGAGCGTACAATGAGCAGTTCTTC.